The 20 T cell receptor beta chains reported below all come from one sample, sequenced in a study of shared clonotypes between healthy human individuals. The method was immunoSEQ multiplex PCR; TCRdb's version includes in-frame clones alone and lacks a portion of them. The sample holds some 1,400,000 clones, roughly 95% seen once. Material: naive CD4+ T cells sorted from blood. As for subset: CD45RA+ positively selected. The receptor set was obtained from a man aged 25 to 40 in good health.

The CDR3 region is CASSPGLAGGFSSTDTQYF. The CDR3 nucleotides are TGCGCCAGCAGCCCCGGACTAGCGGGAGGTTTCTCTAGCACAGATACGCAGTATTTT. The genes are TRBV5-1 and TRBJ2-3, with 14 positions matching TRBD2. Germline CDR1 reads SGHRS; CDR2 reads YFSETQ. J was trimmed by 0 bases and V by 4 bases; bases with no gene match: 10. The CDR3 totals 19 residues.

The chain carries TRBV10-2 and TRBJ2-7, with 7 bases fitting TRBD2. The germline V gene has CDR1 WSHSY and CDR2 SAAADI. Germline trimming cut 8 bases from V and 0 bases from J; bases unmatched to any gene: 7. The CDR3 totals 14 residues. CDR3 nucleotides: TGCGCCAGCCGCCCGGGAGGAAGCTCCTACGAGCAGTACTTC. Translation gives CASRPGGSSYEQYF.

The rearrangement links TRBV5-4 to TRBJ1-4; TRBD1 might be the D (6 bases). Germline loops: CDR1 SGHNT, CDR2 YYREEE (reference sequence). V lost 4 bases to trimming and J lost 8 bases, with 18 bases between them. The CDR3 spans 15 residues. This CDR3 is CASSPGTQTGEKLFF. The CDR3 DNA follows: TGTGCCAGCAGCCCCGGGACACAGACGGGGGAAAAACTGTTTTTT. Variable domain in full (rest from reference TRBV5-4 and TRBJ1-4): ETGVTQSPTHLIKTRGQQVTLRCSSQSGHNTVSWYQQALGQGPQFIFQYYREEENGRGNFPPRFSGLQFPNYSSELNVNALELDDSALYLCASSPGTQTGEKLFFGSGTQLSVL.

The chain combines TRBV2 with TRBJ1-1; D not certain. The CDR3 covers 13 residues. The V gene lost 11 bases and the J gene lost 0 bases, with 13 bases spanning the gap. The germline CDR1 and CDR2 sequences are SNHLY and FYNNEI. CDR3 in DNA: TGTGCCCCTAGAGGAGTTATGAACACTGAAGCTTTCTTT. It yields the protein CAPRGVMNTEAFF.

In regard to this clone: The identical CDR3 is also encoded by other nucleotide sequences in the sample. This chain uses TRBV11-3 with TRBJ2-2; D is unclear. This CDR3 is built from 14 residues. Germline V gene lookup returns CDR1 SGHNT and CDR2 YENEEA. Trimming stripped 1 base from V and 4 bases from J, with 7 bases between. The CDR3 reads CASSLGPLTGELFF. CDR3 bases: TGTGCCAGCAGCTTAGGCCCACTCACCGGGGAGCTGTTTTTT.

This sequence joins TRBV5-4 and TRBJ1-4; 7 bases fit TRBD1. The V gene end was trimmed by 4 bases and the J gene end by 5 bases; junction bases not matched to a gene: 11. The CDR3 length is 16 residues. Germline CDR1 SGHNT, CDR2 YYREEE (reference sequence). This CDR3 is CASSRVGGTANEKLFF. The CDR3 DNA sequence: TGTGCCAGCAGCCGCGTCGGGGGGACAGCGAATGAAAAACTGTTTTTT.

The table lists this clone with a few counts. This chain uses TRBV2 with TRBJ1-5; no clear D. Germline CDR1 reads SNHLY; CDR2 reads FYNNEI. The V end was cut by 2 bases, the J end by 0 bases, with 8 bases between. The CDR3 spans 15 residues. The CDR3 DNA reads TGTGCCAGCAGTGAAAGAGAACTTAGCAATCAGCCCCAGCATTTT. It yields the protein CASSERELSNQPQHF.

This clone was counted once. This rearrangement joins TRBV5-6 to TRBJ2-5; the match to TRBD2 covers 11 bases. J was trimmed by 3 bases and V by 4 bases; bases with no gene match: 2. CDR3 length: 14 amino acids. Germline CDR1 is SGHDT and CDR2 is YYEEEE. DNA for the CDR3: TGTGCCAGCAGCCCGGGACTAGCGGAAGAGACCCAGTACTTC. This encodes CASSPGLAEETQYF. Based on the CDR3 plus reference TRBV5-6 and TRBJ2-5, the full variable domain is DAGVTQSPTHLIKTRGQQVTLRCSPKSGHDTVSWYQQALGQGPQFIFQYYEEEERQRGNFPDRFSGHQFPNYSSELNVNALLLGDSALYLCASSPGLAEETQYFGPGTRLLVL.

V usage is TRBV28 and J usage is TRBJ1-4, with D unresolved. V was shortened by 5 bases and J by 5 bases, with 18 bases between the two germline ends. Germline CDR1 reads MDHEN; CDR2 reads SYDVKM. There are 16 residues in the CDR3. In DNA form, the CDR3 reads TGTGCCAGCAGTACGGGAACACCGGGTGGGAATGAAAAACTGTTTTTT. It translates to CASSTGTPGGNEKLFF.

The V and J genes are TRBV19 and TRBJ2-3; D is unclear. Germline lookup yields CDR1 LNHDA and CDR2 SQIVND (reference sequence). V was clipped by 5 bases and J by 1 base, with 10 bases between them. The CDR3 contains 14 residues. The CDR3 bases are TGTGCCAGTAGTTACGCACTGGGCACAGATACGCAGTATTTT. Protein: CASSYALGTDTQYF.

The CDR3 DNA is TGTGCCAGCAGCTTGGGGGGGATAGGATCCAATGAGCAGTTCTTC. This translates into CASSLGGIGSNEQFF. The rearrangement links TRBV5-4 to TRBJ2-1; D may correspond to TRBD1 or TRBD2 (5 bases each). Trimming removed 0 bases at V and 6 bases at J, with 13 bases between. CDR1 is SGHNT and CDR2 is YYREEE in the germline V gene (reference sequence). CDR3 length: 15 amino acids.

V usage is TRBV5-8 and J usage is TRBJ1-1; D is undetermined. Germline lookup yields CDR1 SGHTS and CDR2 YDEGEE. The CDR3 length is 12 residues. Trimming left V 0 bases short and J 3 bases short, with 3 bases between. In DNA, the CDR3 is TGTGCCAGCAGCTTGGGACACACTGAAGCTTTCTTT. This encodes CASSLGHTEAFF.

This chain uses TRBV27 with TRBJ2-7, with 9 nucleotides matching TRBD1. Germline V gives CDR1 MNHEY, CDR2 SMNVEV (reference sequence). CDR3 size: 17 residues. The ends lost 6 bases at V and 2 bases at J; junction bases unmatched: 14. CDR3 sequence (DNA): TGTGCCAGCAGGAAAGGACGGGTGGACAGGGGAACCTACGAGCAGTACTTC. This translates into CASRKGRVDRGTYEQYF.

The chain links TRBV5-4 to TRBJ2-7, with D perhaps being TRBD1 or TRBD2 (5 bases each). The V gene's germline CDR1 is SGHNT and CDR2 YYREEE (reference sequence). V dropped 4 bases and J dropped 9 bases, with 17 bases sitting between them. The CDR3 consists of 13 residues. CDR3: CASSPGADPGQYF. CDR3 DNA: TGTGCCAGCAGCCCCGGGGCAGATCCGGGGCAGTACTTC.

The rearrangement joins TRBV6-1 to TRBJ2-7; D is uncertain. The CDR3 runs 15 residues. The germline V gene encodes CDR1 MNHNS and CDR2 SASEGT. Trimming removed 1 base at V and 0 bases at J, with 10 bases between. Here the CDR3 reads CASSEVFLSSYEQYF. CDR3 DNA sequence: TGTGCCAGCAGTGAAGTCTTCTTGAGCTCCTACGAGCAGTACTTC.

This clone appeared a few times. V usage is TRBV28 and J usage is TRBJ1-5; no clear D gene. The CDR3 runs 14 residues. The germline gives CDR1 MDHEN, CDR2 SYDVKM. Trimming took 4 bases from V and 7 from J, leaving 14 bases between them. The CDR3, as DNA: TGTGCCAGCAGTTCACATTATCGTGGGCAGCCCCAGCATTTT. Translated: CASSSHYRGQPQHF. Variable domain in full (rest from reference TRBV28 and TRBJ1-5): DVKVTQSSRYLVKRTGEKVFLECVQDMDHENMFWYRQDPGLGLRLIYFSYDVKMKEKGDIPEGYSVSREKKERFSLILESASTNQTSMYLCASSSHYRGQPQHFGDGTRLSIL.

Worth noting for this clone: At the DNA level, this CDR3 is encoded by other sequences in the same sample as well. Here the CDR3 reads CASSQGSYEQYF. The CDR3 DNA is TGTGCCAGCAGCCAGGGGTCCTACGAGCAGTACTTC. This sequence joins TRBV28 and TRBJ2-7, with D tentatively TRBD1 (6 bases). Trimming shortened V by 6 bases and J by 1 base, and 7 bases separated the two germline ends. The CDR3 is 12 residues long. Per the germline V gene, CDR1 is MDHEN and CDR2 is SYDVKM.

This sequence joins TRBV7-2 and TRBJ1-4, with D unresolved. This CDR3 has 17 amino acids. Germline CDR1 reads SGHTA; CDR2 reads FQGNSA. V was shortened by 5 bases and J by 0 bases, with 16 bases between the two germline ends. CDR3 residues: CASSRKRESATNEKLFF. For the CDR3, the DNA is TGTGCCAGCAGCCGAAAACGGGAATCCGCAACTAATGAAAAACTGTTTTTT. Using reference TRBV7-2 and TRBJ1-4 for the parts outside the CDR3, the full variable domain is GAGVSQSPSNKVTEKGKDVELRCDPISGHTALYWYRQSLGQGLEFLIYFQGNSAPDKSGLPSDRFSAERTGGSVSTLTIQRTQQEDSAVYLCASSRKRESATNEKLFFGSGTQLSVL.

Comment on this clone: One end of the junction fails to match germline, which may point to a read error. The chain couples TRBV7-7 to TRBJ2-5; D is unresolved. The CDR3 has 14 amino acids. CDR1 SSHAT and CDR2 FNYEAQ come from the germline V gene (reference sequence). Here the CDR3 DNA reads TGTGCTAGCAGCCCGGGTAGAGCAGTGGAGACCCAGTACTTC. Translating it yields CASSPGRAVETQYF.

The J gene is TRBJ2-4, the V gene TRBV28; D may be TRBD1 or TRBD2 (6 bases each). V lost 3 bases and J lost 8, with 11 bases in between. Germline CDR1 and CDR2: MDHEN and SYDVKM. The CDR3 extends over 13 amino acids. CDR3 coding DNA: TGTGCCAGCAGTTTTGGGGGGCAGGACATTCAGTACTTC. The encoded protein is CASSFGGQDIQYF.